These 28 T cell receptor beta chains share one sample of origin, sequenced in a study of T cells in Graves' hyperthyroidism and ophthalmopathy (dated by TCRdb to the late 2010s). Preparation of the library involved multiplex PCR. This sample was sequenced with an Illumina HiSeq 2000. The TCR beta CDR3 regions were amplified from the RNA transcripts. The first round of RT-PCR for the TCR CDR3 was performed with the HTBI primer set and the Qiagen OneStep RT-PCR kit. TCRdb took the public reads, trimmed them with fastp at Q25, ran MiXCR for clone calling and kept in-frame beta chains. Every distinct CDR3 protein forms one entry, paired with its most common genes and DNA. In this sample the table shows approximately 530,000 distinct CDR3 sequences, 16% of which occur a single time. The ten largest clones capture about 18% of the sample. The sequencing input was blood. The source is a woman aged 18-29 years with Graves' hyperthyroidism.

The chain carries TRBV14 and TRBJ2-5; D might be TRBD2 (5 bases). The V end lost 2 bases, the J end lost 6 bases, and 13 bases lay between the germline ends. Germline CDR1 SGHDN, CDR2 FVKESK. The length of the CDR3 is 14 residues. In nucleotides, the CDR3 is TGTGCCAGCAGCCAATTGGAAGCGGTTAAGACCCAGTACTTC. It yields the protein CASSQLEAVKTQYF. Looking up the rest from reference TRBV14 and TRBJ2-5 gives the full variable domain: EAGVTQFPSHSVIEKGQTVTLRCDPISGHDNLYWYRRVMGKEIKFLLHFVKESKQDESGMPNNRFLAERTGGTYSTLKVQPAELEDSGVYFCASSQLEAVKTQYFGPGTRLLVL.

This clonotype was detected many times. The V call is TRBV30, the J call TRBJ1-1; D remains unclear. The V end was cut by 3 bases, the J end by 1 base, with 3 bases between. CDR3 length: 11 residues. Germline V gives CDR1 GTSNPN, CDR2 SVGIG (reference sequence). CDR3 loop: CAWRANTEAFF. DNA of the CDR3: TGTGCCTGGAGGGCGAACACTGAAGCTTTCTTT.

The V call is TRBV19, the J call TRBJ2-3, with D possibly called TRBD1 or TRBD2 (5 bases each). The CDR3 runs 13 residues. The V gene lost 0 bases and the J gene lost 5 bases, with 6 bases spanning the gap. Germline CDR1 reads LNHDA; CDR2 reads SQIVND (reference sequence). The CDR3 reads CASSIEGVDTQYF. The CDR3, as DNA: TGTGCCAGTAGTATAGAGGGGGTAGATACGCAGTATTTT.

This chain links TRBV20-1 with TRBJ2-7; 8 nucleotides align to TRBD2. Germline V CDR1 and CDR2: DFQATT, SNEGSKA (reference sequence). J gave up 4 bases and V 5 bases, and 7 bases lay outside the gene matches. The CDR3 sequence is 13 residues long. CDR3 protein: CSAPGLAGYEQYF. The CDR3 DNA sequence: TGCAGTGCTCCTGGACTAGCTGGTTACGAGCAGTACTTC.

CDR3 in amino acids: CASSQEGQGDSRAFF. The CDR3 bases are TGCGCCAGCAGCCAGGAGGGGCAGGGGGACAGTAGAGCTTTCTTT. V usage is TRBV4-3 and J usage is TRBJ1-1, with TRBD1 matching over 7 bases. J lost 10 bases, V lost 3 bases, and 14 bases had no gene match. The CDR3 has 15 amino acids. CDR1 is LGHNA, CDR2 YSLEER, per germline.

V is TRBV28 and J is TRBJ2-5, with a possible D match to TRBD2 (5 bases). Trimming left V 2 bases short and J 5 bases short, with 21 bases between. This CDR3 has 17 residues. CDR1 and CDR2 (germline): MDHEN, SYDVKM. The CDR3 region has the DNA TGTGCCAGCAGTTTAGAGTTTGGGGTTAAGGGAGCGGAGACCCAGTACTTC. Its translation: CASSLEFGVKGAETQYF.

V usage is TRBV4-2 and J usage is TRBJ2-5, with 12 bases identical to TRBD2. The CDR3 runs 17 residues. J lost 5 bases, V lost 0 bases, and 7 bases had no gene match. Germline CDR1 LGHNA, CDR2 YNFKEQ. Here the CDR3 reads CASSQDLPSGREETQYF. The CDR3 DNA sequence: TGTGCCAGCAGCCAAGACCTACCTAGCGGGAGGGAGGAGACCCAGTACTTC.

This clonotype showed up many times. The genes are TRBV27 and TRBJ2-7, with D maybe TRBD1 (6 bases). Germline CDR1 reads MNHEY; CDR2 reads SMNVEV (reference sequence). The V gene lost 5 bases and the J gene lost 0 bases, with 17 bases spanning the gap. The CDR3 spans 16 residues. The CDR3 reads CASSPLSDSFSYEQYF. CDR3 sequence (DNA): TGTGCCAGCAGTCCCCTCTCGGACAGTTTCTCCTACGAGCAGTACTTC.

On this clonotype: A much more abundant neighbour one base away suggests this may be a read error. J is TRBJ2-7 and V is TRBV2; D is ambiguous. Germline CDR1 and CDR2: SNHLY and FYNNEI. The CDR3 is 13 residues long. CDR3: CVSSPVGTYEQYF. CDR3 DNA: TGTGTCAGCAGTCCGGTGGGTACCTACGAGCAGTACTTC.

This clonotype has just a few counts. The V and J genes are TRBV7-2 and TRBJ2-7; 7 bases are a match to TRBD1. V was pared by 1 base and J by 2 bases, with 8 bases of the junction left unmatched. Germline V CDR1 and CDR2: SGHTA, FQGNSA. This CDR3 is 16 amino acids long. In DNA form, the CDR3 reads TGTGCCAGCAGCTTAGTTGCAGGGACAGCCGCCTACGAGCAGTACTTC. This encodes CASSLVAGTAAYEQYF. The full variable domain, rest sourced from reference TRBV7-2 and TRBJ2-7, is GAGVSQSPSNKVTEKGKDVELRCDPISGHTALYWYRQSLGQGLEFLIYFQGNSAPDKSGLPSDRFSAERTGGSVSTLTIQRTQQEDSAVYLCASSLVAGTAAYEQYFGPGTRLTVT.

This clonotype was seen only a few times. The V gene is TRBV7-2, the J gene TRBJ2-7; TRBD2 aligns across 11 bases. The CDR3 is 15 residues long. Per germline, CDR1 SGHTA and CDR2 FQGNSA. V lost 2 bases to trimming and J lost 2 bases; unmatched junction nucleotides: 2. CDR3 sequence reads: CASSLSGLAAYEQYF. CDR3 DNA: TGTGCCAGCAGCTTATCGGGACTAGCGGCCTACGAGCAGTACTTC.

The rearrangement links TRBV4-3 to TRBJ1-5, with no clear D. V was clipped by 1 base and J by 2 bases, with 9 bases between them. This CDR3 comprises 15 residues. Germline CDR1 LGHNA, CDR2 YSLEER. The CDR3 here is CASSQGSGGNQPQHF. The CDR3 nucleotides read TGCGCCAGCAGCCAAGGGAGCGGCGGCAATCAGCCCCAGCATTTT.

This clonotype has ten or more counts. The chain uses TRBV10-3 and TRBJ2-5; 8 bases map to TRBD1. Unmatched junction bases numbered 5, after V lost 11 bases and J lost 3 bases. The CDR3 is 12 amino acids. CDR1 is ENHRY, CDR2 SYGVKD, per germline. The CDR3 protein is CASGQGEETQYF. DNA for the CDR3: TGTGCCTCTGGACAGGGTGAAGAGACCCAGTACTTC.

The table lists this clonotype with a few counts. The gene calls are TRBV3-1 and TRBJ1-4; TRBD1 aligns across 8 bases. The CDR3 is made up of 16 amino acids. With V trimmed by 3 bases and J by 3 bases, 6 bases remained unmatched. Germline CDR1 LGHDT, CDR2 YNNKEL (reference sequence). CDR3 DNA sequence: TGTGCCAGCAGCCATGTGACAGGGGAGTCTAATGAAAAACTGTTTTTT. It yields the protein CASSHVTGESNEKLFF.

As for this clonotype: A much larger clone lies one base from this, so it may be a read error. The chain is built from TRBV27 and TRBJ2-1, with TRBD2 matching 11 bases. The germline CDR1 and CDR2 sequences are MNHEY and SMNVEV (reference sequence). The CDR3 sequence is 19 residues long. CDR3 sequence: CANSLYPLAVAGGVNEQFF. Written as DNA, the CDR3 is TGTGCCAACAGTTTATATCCCCTCGCGGTAGCGGGAGGGGTTAATGAGCAGTTCTTC.

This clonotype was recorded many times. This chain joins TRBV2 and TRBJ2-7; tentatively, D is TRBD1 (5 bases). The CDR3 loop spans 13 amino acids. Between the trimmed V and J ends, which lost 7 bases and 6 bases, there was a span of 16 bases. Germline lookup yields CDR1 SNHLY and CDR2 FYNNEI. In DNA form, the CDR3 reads TGTGCCAGCACCCAGGGCTTCTCCCTCGAGCAGTACTTC. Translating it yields CASTQGFSLEQYF.

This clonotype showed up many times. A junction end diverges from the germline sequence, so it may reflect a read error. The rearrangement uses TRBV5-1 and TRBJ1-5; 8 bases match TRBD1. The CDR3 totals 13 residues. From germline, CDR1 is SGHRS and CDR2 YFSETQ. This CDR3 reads CASRQGTNQPQHF. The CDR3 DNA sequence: TGTGCCAGCAGACAGGGGACCAATCAGCCCCAGCATTTT.

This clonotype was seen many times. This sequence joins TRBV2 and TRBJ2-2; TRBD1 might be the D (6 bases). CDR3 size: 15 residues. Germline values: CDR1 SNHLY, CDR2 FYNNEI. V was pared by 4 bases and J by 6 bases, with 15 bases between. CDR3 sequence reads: CASSGVRGRAGELFF. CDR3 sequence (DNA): TGTGCCAGCAGTGGTGTCAGGGGTCGTGCCGGGGAGCTGTTTTTT.

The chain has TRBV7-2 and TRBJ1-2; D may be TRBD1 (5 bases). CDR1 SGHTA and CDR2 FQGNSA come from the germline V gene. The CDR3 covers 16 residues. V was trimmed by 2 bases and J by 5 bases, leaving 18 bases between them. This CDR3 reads CASSLLRGTDLYGYTF. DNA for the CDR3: TGTGCCAGCAGCTTACTTCGGGGCACAGATTTATATGGCTACACCTTC.

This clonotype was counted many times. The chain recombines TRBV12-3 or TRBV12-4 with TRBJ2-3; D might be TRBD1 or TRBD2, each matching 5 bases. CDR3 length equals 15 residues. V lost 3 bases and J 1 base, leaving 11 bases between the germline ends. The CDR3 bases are TGTGCCAGCAGTTTCGACGGGGCTGGCACAGATACGCAGTATTTT. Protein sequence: CASSFDGAGTDTQYF.

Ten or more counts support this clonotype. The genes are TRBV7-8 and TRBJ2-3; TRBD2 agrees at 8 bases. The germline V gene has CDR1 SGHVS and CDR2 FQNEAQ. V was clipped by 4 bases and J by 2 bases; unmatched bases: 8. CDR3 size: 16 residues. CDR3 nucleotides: TGTGCCAGCAGCTCTACGGCTAGCGGGCTCACAGATACGCAGTATTTT. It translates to CASSSTASGLTDTQYF.

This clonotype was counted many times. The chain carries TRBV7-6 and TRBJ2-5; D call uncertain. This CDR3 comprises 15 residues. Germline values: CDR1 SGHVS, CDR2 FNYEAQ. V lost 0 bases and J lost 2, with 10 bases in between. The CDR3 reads CASSLAPSEQETQYF. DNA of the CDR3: TGTGCCAGCAGCTTAGCCCCGTCAGAGCAAGAGACCCAGTACTTC.

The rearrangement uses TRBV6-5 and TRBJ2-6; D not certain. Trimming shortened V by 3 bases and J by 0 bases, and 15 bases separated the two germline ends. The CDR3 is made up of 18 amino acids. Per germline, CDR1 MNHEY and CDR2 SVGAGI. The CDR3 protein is CASSYKQTKNSGANVLTF. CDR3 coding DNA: TGTGCCAGCAGTTATAAACAAACTAAAAACTCTGGGGCCAACGTCCTGACTTTC.

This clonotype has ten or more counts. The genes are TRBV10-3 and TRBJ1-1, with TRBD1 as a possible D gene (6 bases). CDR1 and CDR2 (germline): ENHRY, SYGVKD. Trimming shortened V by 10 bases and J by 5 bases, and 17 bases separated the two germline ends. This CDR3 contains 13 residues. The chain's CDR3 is CATEQGMGTEAFF. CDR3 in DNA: TGTGCCACCGAACAGGGTATGGGAACTGAAGCTTTCTTT.

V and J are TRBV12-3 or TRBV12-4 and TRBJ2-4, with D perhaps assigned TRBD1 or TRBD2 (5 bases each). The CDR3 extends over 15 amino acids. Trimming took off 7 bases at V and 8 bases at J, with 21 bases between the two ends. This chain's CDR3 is CASTAAEDSGHIQYF. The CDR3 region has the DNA TGTGCCAGCACCGCCGCGGAGGACTCAGGGCACATTCAGTACTTC.

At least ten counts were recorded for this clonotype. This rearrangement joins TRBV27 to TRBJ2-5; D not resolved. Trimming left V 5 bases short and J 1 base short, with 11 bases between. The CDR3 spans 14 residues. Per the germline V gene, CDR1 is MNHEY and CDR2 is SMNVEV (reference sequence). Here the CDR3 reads CASSPSRLQETQYF. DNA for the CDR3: TGTGCCAGCAGTCCCTCCAGACTCCAAGAGACCCAGTACTTC.

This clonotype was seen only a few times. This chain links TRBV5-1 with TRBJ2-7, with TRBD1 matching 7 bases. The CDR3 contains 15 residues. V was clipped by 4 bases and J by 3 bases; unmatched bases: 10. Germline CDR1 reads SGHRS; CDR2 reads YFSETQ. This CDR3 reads CASSPGPQGSYEQYF. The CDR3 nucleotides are TGCGCCAGCAGCCCGGGCCCACAGGGGAGCTACGAGCAGTACTTC.

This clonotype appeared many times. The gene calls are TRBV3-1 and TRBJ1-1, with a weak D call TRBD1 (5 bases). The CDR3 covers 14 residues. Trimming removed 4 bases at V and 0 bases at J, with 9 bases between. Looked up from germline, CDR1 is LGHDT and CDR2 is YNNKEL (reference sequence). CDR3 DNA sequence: TGTGCCAGCAGCCGGGGGACGGTGAACACTGAAGCTTTCTTT. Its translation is CASSRGTVNTEAFF. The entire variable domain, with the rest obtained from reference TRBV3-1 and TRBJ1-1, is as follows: DTAVSQTPKYLVTQMGNDKSIKCEQNLGHDTMYWYKQDSKKFLKIMFSYNNKELIINETVPNRFSPKSPDKAHLNLHINSLELGDSAVYFCASSRGTVNTEAFFGQGTRLTVV.